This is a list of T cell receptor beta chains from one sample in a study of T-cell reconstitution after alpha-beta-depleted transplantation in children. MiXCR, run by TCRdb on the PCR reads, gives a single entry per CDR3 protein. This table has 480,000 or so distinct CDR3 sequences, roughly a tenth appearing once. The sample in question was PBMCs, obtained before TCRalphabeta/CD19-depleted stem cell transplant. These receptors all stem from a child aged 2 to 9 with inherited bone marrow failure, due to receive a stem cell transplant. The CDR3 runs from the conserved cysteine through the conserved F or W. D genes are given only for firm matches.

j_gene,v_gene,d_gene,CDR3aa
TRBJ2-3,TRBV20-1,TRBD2,CSARDPLAGGGVTDTQYF
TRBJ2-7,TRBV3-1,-,CASSLGMGPGYEQYF
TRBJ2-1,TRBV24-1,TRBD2,CATSDPSGRDDNEQFF
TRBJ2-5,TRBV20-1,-,CSARDSHQETQYF
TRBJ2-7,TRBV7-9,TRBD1,CASSLGDRADYEQYF
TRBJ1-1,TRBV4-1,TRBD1,CASSQVGTATEAFF
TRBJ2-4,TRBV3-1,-,CASSHQGSGNIQYF
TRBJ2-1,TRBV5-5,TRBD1,CASSPSPGQGDNEQFF
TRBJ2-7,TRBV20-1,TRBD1,CSAATGGNYEQYF
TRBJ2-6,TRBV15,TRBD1,CATSGQGDSGANVLTF
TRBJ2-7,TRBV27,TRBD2,CASSLKPGLYSYEQYF
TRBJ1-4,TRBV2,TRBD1,CASRTGGGKLFF
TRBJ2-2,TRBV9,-,CASSEPPSGELFF
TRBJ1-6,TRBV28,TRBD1,CASSLEDRGGDSPLHF
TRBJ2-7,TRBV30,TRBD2,CAWSVLTSGRIEQYF
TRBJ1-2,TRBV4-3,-,CASSVLILPRDYGYTF
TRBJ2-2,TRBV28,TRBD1,CASSPLWAGGGTGELFF
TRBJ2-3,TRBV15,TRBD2,CATSSRRTSGSTDTQYF
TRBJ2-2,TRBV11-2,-,CASSLELWEIAGELFF
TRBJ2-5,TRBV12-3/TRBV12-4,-,CASSFQSLAQETQYF
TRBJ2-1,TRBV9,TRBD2,CASSFIAGGLHEQFF
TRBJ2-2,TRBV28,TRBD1,CASSLIVGTVTGELFF
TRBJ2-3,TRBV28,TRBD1,CASSLRQGYTDTQYF
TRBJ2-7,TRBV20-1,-,CSARDIRARVSYEQYF
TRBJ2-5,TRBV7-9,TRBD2,CASSPTGTSGETQYF
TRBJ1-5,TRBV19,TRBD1,CASGGTGGTNQPQHF
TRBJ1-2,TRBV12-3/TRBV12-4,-,CASSPRLSGGDGYTF
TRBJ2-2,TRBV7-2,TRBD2,CASSPGGLAGVGDLFF
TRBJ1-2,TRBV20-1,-,CSARELQGSRYGYTF
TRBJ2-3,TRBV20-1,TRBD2,CSARPSGIGTDTQYF
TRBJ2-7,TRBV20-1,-,CSARAGLEQYF
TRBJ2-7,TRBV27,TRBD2,CASSSLAGVYEQYF
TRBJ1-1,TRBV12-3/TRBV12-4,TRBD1,CASLRGLENTEAFF
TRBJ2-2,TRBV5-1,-,CASSLIGWFAGELFF
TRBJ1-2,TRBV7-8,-,CASSPTRGYGYTF
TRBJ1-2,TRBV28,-,CASSLTGPYGYTF
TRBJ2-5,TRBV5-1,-,CASSLERTDKETQYF
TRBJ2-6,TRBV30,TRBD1,CAWSTGAGANVLTF
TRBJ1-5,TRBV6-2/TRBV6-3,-,CASSSTPRLRNQPQHF
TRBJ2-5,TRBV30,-,CAWSRETQYF
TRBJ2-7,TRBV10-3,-,CAISELAGFYEQYF
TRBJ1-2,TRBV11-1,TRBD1,CASSLASMLLQGENYGYTF
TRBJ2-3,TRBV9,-,CASSAWDSTDTQYF
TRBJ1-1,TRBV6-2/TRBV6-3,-,CASSQRQDQAFF
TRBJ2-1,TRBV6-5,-,CASSPAGLDNEQFF
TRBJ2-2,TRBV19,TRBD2,CASTPRPSGRAGTGELFF
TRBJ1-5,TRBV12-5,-,CASGLDEPGRGGGDSNQPQHF
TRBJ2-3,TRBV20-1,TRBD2,CSANSGRAWSTDTQYF
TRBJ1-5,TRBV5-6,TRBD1,CASSRSRGQEGQPQHF
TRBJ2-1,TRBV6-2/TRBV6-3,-,CASKGVISYNEQFF
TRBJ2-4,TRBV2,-,CASSDQGGQDIQYF
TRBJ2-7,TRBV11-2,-,CASSPEHRLSYEQYF
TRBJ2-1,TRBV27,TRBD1,CASSETGTGGTEQFF
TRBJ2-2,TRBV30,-,CAWGVGGTNTGELFF
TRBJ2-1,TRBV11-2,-,CASSLGPRYSYNEQFF
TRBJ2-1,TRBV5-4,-,CASSLAPVGEQFF